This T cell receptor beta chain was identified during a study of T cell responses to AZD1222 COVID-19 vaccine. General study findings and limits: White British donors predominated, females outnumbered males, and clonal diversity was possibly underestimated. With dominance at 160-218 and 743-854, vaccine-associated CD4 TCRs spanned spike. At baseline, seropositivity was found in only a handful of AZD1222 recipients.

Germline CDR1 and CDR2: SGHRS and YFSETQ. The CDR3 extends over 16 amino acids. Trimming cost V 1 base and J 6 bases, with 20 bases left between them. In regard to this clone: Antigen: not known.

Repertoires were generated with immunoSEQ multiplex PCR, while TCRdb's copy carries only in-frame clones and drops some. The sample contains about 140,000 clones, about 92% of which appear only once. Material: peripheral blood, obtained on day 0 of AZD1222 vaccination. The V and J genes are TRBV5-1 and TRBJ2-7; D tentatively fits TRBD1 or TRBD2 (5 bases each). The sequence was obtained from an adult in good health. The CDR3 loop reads CASSLPRYSGTPEQYF. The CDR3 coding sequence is TGCGCCAGCAGCTTGCCCCGGTACTCAGGGACCCCCGAGCAGTACTTC.